The sequence of this TCR beta chain was determined in a study of blood T cell repertoires in COVID-19. Looking at the study overall: COVID-19 samples collected from the United States, Italy and Spain covered acute and convalescent phases. Sample material is recorded as cDNA or gDNA derived from T cells, B-cell-depleted T cells, or PBMCs.

There are 16 residues in the CDR3. Germline V gene lookup returns CDR1 MNHEY and CDR2 SVGAGI. Trimming removed 2 bases at V and 2 bases at J, with 15 bases between. Sequencing was performed with immunoSEQ multiplex PCR; in TCRdb, only in-frame clones are kept and a portion is missing. The table records some 260,000 clones, about 91% of them present only once. The source of this sequence is a man older than 75 with acute or convalescent COVID-19. The V call is TRBV6-5, the J call TRBJ2-5; D is possibly TRBD1 (6 bases). Sequenced: peripheral blood. DNA of the CDR3: TGTGCCAGCAGTTACGCGGGCAGGGGCTTTCAAGAGACCCAGTACTTC. Protein product: CASSYAGRGFQETQYF.